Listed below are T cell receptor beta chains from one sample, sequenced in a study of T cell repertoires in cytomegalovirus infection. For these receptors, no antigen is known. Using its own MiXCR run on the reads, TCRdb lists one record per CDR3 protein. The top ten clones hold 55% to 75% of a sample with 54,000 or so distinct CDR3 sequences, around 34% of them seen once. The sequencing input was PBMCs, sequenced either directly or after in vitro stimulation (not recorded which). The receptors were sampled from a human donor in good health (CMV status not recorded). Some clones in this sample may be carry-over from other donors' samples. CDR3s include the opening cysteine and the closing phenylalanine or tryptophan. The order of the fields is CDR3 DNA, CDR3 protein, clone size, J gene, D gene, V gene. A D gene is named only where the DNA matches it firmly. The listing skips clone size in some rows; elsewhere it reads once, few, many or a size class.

DNA: TGTGCCAGTATCCCCCTACCCGAGCAGTACTTC
CDR3: CASIPLPEQYF
size: NA
J: TRBJ2-7
D: NA
V: TRBV19

DNA: TGTGCCAGCAGTAAGACGAGACCTAGCGGGAGCTTCAAGAACTACAATGAGCAGTTCTTC
CDR3: CASSKTRPSGSFKNYNEQFF
size: NA
J: TRBJ2-1
D: TRBD2
V: TRBV6-2/TRBV6-3

DNA: TGTGCCAGCAGTTTTCTGGGCACCCACAATGAGCAGTTCTTC
CDR3: CASSFLGTHNEQFF
size: many
J: TRBJ2-1
D: NA
V: TRBV27

DNA: TGTGCCAGTAGTTACCTGGGAAGCGGGAGGGCCCGAATCGGGGAGCTGTTTTTT
CDR3: CASSYLGSGRARIGELFF
size: few
J: TRBJ2-2
D: TRBD2
V: TRBV19

DNA: TGCGCCAGCAGCTGGGACAGGGATTCGGGGGAAAAACTGTTTTTT
CDR3: CASSWDRDSGEKLFF
size: NA
J: TRBJ1-4
D: TRBD1
V: TRBV5-1

DNA: TGTGCCAGCAGCAAGACAGGGTTCGAGATGAGGACTGAAGCTTTCTTT
CDR3: CASSKTGFEMRTEAFF
size: many
J: TRBJ1-1
D: TRBD1
V: TRBV7-8

DNA: TGCAGCGTCCGGATGCGGGGGGCCCTCAATGAGCAGTTCTTC
CDR3: CSVRMRGALNEQFF
size: NA
J: TRBJ2-1
D: TRBD2
V: TRBV29-1

DNA: TGTGCCAGCAAGGGGGGACAGGGGAACACTGAAGCTTTCTTT
CDR3: CASKGGQGNTEAFF
size: NA
J: TRBJ1-1
D: TRBD1
V: TRBV2

DNA: TGCAGTGCGCCCAGCGGGGGTTTATTGGGTTCACCCCTCCACTTT
CDR3: CSAPSGGLLGSPLHF
size: NA
J: TRBJ1-6
D: NA
V: TRBV20-1

DNA: TGCAGTGCTAGTCGATCAGGTTCCACCGGGGAGCTGTTTTTT
CDR3: CSASRSGSTGELFF
size: NA
J: TRBJ2-2
D: NA
V: TRBV20-1

DNA: TGTGCCAGCAGTTTAAGGGGATCTGAGTCCTATAATTCACCCCTCCACTTT
CDR3: CASSLRGSESYNSPLHF
size: many
J: TRBJ1-6
D: NA
V: TRBV12-3/TRBV12-4

DNA: TGTGCCAGCAGTTTTCTAGCGGGGGGTGTCGGGGAGACCCAGTACTTC
CDR3: CASSFLAGGVGETQYF
size: NA
J: TRBJ2-5
D: TRBD2
V: TRBV12-3/TRBV12-4

DNA: TGTGCCAGCAGCTCCCTGACAGGGTTCCAGCAGTACTTC
CDR3: CASSSLTGFQQYF
size: few
J: TRBJ2-7
D: TRBD1
V: TRBV7-2

DNA: TGTGCCAGCAGCCTGGGGGGGGCAGGCACCGGGGAGCTGTTTTTT
CDR3: CASSLGGAGTGELFF
size: NA
J: TRBJ2-2
D: NA
V: TRBV5-4

DNA: TGTGCCAGCAGTCACTCACAGGGAGTTGACGAGCAGTACTTC
CDR3: CASSHSQGVDEQYF
size: NA
J: TRBJ2-7
D: NA
V: TRBV6-2/TRBV6-3

DNA: TGTGCCAGCAGTTTATTTCCGGGTTCGGAGACCCAGTACTTC
CDR3: CASSLFPGSETQYF
size: NA
J: TRBJ2-5
D: NA
V: TRBV28

DNA: TGTGCCAGCAGTTTTAATAACTATGGCTACACCTTC
CDR3: CASSFNNYGYTF
size: NA
J: TRBJ1-2
D: NA
V: TRBV27

DNA: TGCAGTGCTAGAGATCGACGGGGGGGCTCCTACAATGAGCAGTTCTTC
CDR3: CSARDRRGGSYNEQFF
size: many
J: TRBJ2-1
D: TRBD2
V: TRBV20-1

DNA: TGTGCCAGCAGCCCACAAGGACAGGGGAGTTCCTACGAGCAGTACTTC
CDR3: CASSPQGQGSSYEQYF
size: few
J: TRBJ2-7
D: TRBD1
V: TRBV12-3/TRBV12-4

DNA: TGTGCCAGCAGCCCGCGAGGTCCCCCTGGAAACACCATATATTTT
CDR3: CASSPRGPPGNTIYF
size: few
J: TRBJ1-3
D: NA
V: TRBV6-6

DNA: TGCAGTGCTAGAGATCGCGGGGCAGGGAGAAGCAATGAGCAGTTCTTC
CDR3: CSARDRGAGRSNEQFF
size: NA
J: TRBJ2-1
D: NA
V: TRBV20-1